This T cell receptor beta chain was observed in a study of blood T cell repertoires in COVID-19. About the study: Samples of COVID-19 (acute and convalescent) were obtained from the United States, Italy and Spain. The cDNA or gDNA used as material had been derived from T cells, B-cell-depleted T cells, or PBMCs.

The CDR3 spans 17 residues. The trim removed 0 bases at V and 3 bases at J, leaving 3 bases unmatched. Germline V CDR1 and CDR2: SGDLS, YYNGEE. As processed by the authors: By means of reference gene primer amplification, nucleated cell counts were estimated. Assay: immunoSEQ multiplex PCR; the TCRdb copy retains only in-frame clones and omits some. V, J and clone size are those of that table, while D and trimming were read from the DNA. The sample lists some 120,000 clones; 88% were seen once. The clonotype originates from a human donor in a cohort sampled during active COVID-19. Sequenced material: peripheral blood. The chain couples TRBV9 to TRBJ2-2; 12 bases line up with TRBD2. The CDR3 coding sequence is TGTGCCAGCAGCGTAGATAGACTAGCGGGGGACACCGGGGAGCTGTTTTTT. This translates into CASSVDRLAGDTGELFF. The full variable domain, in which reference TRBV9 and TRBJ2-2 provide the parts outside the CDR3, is DSGVTQTPKHLITATGQRVTLRCSPRSGDLSVYWYQQSLDQGLQFLIQYYNGEERAKGNILERFSAQQFPDLHSELNLSSLELGDSALYFCASSVDRLAGDTGELFFGEGSRLTVL.